A single sample gave rise to the 30 T cell receptor beta chains below, sequenced in a study of shared clonotypes between healthy human individuals. Clones were sequenced by immunoSEQ multiplex PCR, and TCRdb holds only the in-frame ones, with some missing. There are a few million clones in the sample; more than 85% occur only once, and under 0.45% lies in the top ten. The sample consisted of naive CD4+ T cells from PBMCs. As for subset: CD45RA+ positively selected. The receptors stem from a man aged 18-30 years in good health. Some clones in this sample may be carry-over from other donors' samples.

The chain is built from TRBV6-5 and TRBJ1-1, with D hard to call. The CDR3 totals 13 residues. V lost 2 bases to trimming and J lost 1 base, with 5 bases between them. Germline V gene lookup returns CDR1 MNHEY and CDR2 SVGAGI. CDR3 region: CASSYIPNTEAFF. Here the CDR3 DNA reads TGTGCCAGCAGTTACATTCCGAACACTGAAGCTTTCTTT.

This clone was seen just once. V and J are TRBV18 and TRBJ1-5; perhaps TRBD1 as D (5 bases). The CDR3 loop spans 15 amino acids. Deletions cut 3 bases from V and 5 bases from J, with 14 bases between. CDR1 and CDR2 from the germline V gene are KGHSH and LQKENI. The CDR3 nucleotides are TGTGCCAGCTCACCGGCGGGGGGACCCGATCAGCCCCAGCATTTT. It translates to CASSPAGGPDQPQHF.

This clone has just one count. The genes are TRBV27 and TRBJ2-5; D remains unclear. CDR3 length equals 13 residues. The ends were cut back, 0 bases at V and 5 bases at J, with 7 bases in the middle. The germline V gene encodes CDR1 MNHEY and CDR2 SMNVEV (reference sequence). CDR3 in amino acids: CASSLSLRETQYF. In DNA, the CDR3 is TGTGCCAGCAGTTTATCGTTGAGGGAGACCCAGTACTTC.

V usage is TRBV27 and J usage is TRBJ2-7; TRBD1 aligns across 8 bases. The V and J ends lost 2 bases and 0 bases, in that order; junction bases with no gene match: 3. The CDR3 contains 15 residues. CDR1 and CDR2 from the germline V gene are MNHEY and SMNVEV (reference sequence). CDR3 in DNA: TGTGCCAGCAGTTTACAGGGGGCGAGCTCCTACGAGCAGTACTTC. It translates to CASSLQGASSYEQYF.

The genes are TRBV4-2 and TRBJ1-2; no reliable D call. Germline V gives CDR1 LGHNA, CDR2 YNFKEQ. The CDR3 is made up of 14 amino acids. The V end lost 0 bases, the J end lost 5 bases, and 10 bases lay between the germline ends. In DNA form, the CDR3 reads TGTGCCAGCAGCCAAGAAGTCGTCGGTTATGGCTACACCTTC. It codes for CASSQEVVGYGYTF.

The chain employs TRBV6-1 and TRBJ2-7; D is unclear. Germline V gene lookup returns CDR1 MNHNS and CDR2 SASEGT. Trimming stripped 5 bases from V and 6 bases from J, with 8 bases between. The CDR3 totals 11 residues. The CDR3 protein is CASSYIGEQYF. Here the CDR3 DNA reads TGTGCCAGCAGTTACATAGGCGAGCAGTACTTC.

The V call is TRBV10-3, the J call TRBJ2-3, with 7 bases identical to TRBD2. The CDR3 spans 16 residues. CDR1 is ENHRY and CDR2 is SYGVKD in the germline V gene. Trimming removed 4 bases from V and 0 bases from J; junction bases left unmatched: 7. Written as DNA, the CDR3 is TGTGCCATCAGTGGTATAGTAGCGGGTAGCACAGATACGCAGTATTTT. Encoded protein: CAISGIVAGSTDTQYF.

This sequence joins TRBV18 and TRBJ2-6; 9 nucleotides agree with TRBD1. The V and J ends lost 6 bases and 0 bases, in that order; junction bases with no gene match: 6. This CDR3 is built from 17 residues. Germline V gene sequence: CDR1 KGHSH, CDR2 LQKENI. The CDR3 DNA reads TGTGCCAGCTCTGGGACAGGGTTAAGCTCTGGGGCCAACGTCCTGACTTTC. Its protein product is CASSGTGLSSGANVLTF.

In this sample, this clone turned up once. The chain combines TRBV2 with TRBJ2-7; D is perhaps TRBD1 or TRBD2 (6 bases each). The germline CDR1 and CDR2 sequences are SNHLY and FYNNEI. Deletions cut 3 bases from V and 4 bases from J, with 13 bases between. There are 14 residues in the CDR3. The CDR3 sequence: CASSDRGRYYEQYF. The CDR3 DNA reads TGTGCCAGCAGTGACCGGGGGCGATATTACGAGCAGTACTTC. The whole variable domain, remainder taken from reference TRBV2 and TRBJ2-7, is EPEVTQTPSHQVTQMGQEVILRCVPISNHLYFYWYRQILGQKVEFLVSFYNNEISEKSEIFDDQFSVERPDGSNFTLKIRSTKLEDSAMYFCASSDRGRYYEQYFGPGTRLTVT.

The rearrangement links TRBV5-1 to TRBJ2-1; TRBD2 agrees at 9 bases. Germline assignment: CDR1 SGHRS and CDR2 YFSETQ. J was trimmed by 7 bases and V by 2 bases; bases with no gene match: 4. The CDR3 length is 14 residues. The chain's CDR3 is CASSFSTSGNEQFF. The CDR3 DNA reads as TGCGCCAGCAGCTTTTCAACTAGCGGGAATGAGCAGTTCTTC.

The CDR3 DNA reads as TGTGCCAGCTCACAGTGGATTGGCACAGATACGCAGTATTTT. Residues: CASSQWIGTDTQYF. The V and J genes are TRBV18 and TRBJ2-3; no clear D. The V and J ends lost 4 bases and 1 base respectively, with 9 bases between them. The CDR3 is 14 amino acids. CDR1 and CDR2 from the germline V gene are KGHSH and LQKENI. Variable domain in full (rest from reference TRBV18 and TRBJ2-3): NAGVMQNPRHLVRRRGQEARLRCSPMKGHSHVYWYRQLPEEGLKFMVYLQKENIIDESGMPKERFSAEFPKEGPSILRIQQVVRGDSAAYFCASSQWIGTDTQYFGPGTRLTVL.

This chain links TRBV5-1 with TRBJ1-3; the match to TRBD1 covers 7 bases. CDR3 length equals 16 residues. V was pared by 4 bases and J by 0 bases, with 7 bases of the junction left unmatched. Germline-derived CDR1 and CDR2 are SGHRS and YFSETQ. CDR3 nucleotides: TGCGCCAGCAGCGTACAGACAGGGATCTCTGGAAACACCATATATTTT. Translated: CASSVQTGISGNTIYF.

The chain couples TRBV5-1 to TRBJ2-1; 12 bases line up with TRBD1. Per germline, CDR1 SGHRS and CDR2 YFSETQ. V shed 4 bases and J 1 base; nucleotides not matched to a gene: 6. The CDR3 runs to 17 residues. The CDR3 protein is CASSTGQGARSYNEQFF. Here the CDR3 DNA reads TGCGCCAGCAGCACGGGACAGGGGGCGAGATCCTACAATGAGCAGTTCTTC.

V and J are TRBV11-1 and TRBJ2-5; perhaps TRBD2 as D (6 bases). CDR1 and CDR2 (germline): SGHAT, FQDESV (reference sequence). V dropped 5 bases and J dropped 1 base, with 17 bases sitting between them. This CDR3 has 16 residues. The CDR3 DNA reads as TGTGCCAGCAGCCCCCGGGGAGCTAGCGTCCAAGAGACCCAGTACTTC. The encoded protein is CASSPRGASVQETQYF. The full variable domain, with the rest looked up from reference TRBV11-1 and TRBJ2-5, is EAEVAQSPRYKITEKSQAVAFWCDPISGHATLYWYRQILGQGPELLVQFQDESVVDDSQLPKDRFSAERLKGVDSTLKIQPAELGDSAMYLCASSPRGASVQETQYFGPGTRLLVL.

To note about this clone: The junction does not match germline at one end; this may be a read error. The chain employs TRBV5-6 and TRBJ1-1; 7 bases fit TRBD1. The CDR3 sequence is 16 residues long. Germline CDR1 reads SGHDT; CDR2 reads YYEEEE. The CDR3: CATSLVGGRGITEAFF. Here the CDR3 DNA reads TGTGCCACCAGCTTGGTGGGGGGCAGGGGGATAACTGAAGCTTTCTTT.

The chain employs TRBV11-3 and TRBJ2-3, with a possible D match to TRBD2 (5 bases). The V end was cut by 6 bases, the J end by 2 bases, with 9 bases between. Germline CDR1 and CDR2: SGHNT and YENEEA. The CDR3 totals 13 residues. The chain's CDR3 is CASSGRDTDTQYF. The CDR3 DNA is TGTGCCAGCAGTGGGAGAGACACAGATACGCAGTATTTT.

V and J are TRBV10-2 and TRBJ2-1; no firm D call. Germline V gene sequence: CDR1 WSHSY, CDR2 SAAADI. With 3 bases removed from V and 10 bases from J, the gap between germline ends came to 10 bases. There are 12 residues in the CDR3. The CDR3 loop is CASSELFSEQFF. CDR3 nucleotide sequence: TGCGCCAGCAGTGAATTGTTCTCCGAGCAGTTCTTC.

The chain is built from TRBV10-3 and TRBJ2-1; TRBD2 agrees at 16 bases. Germline V gene sequence: CDR1 ENHRY, CDR2 SYGVKD. Trimming removed 10 bases from V and 0 bases from J; junction bases left unmatched: 6. The CDR3 totals 17 residues. CDR3 amino acids: CATKGTSGRASYNEQFF. CDR3 coding DNA: TGTGCCACCAAAGGGACTAGCGGGAGGGCCTCCTACAATGAGCAGTTCTTC.

The chain recombines TRBV18 with TRBJ2-5; no reliable D call. Germline CDR1 is KGHSH and CDR2 is LQKENI. The CDR3 spans 15 residues. Trimming took 2 bases from V and 0 from J, leaving 10 bases between them. CDR3: CASSPNNWYQETQYF. DNA for the CDR3: TGTGCCAGCTCACCAAACAACTGGTACCAAGAGACCCAGTACTTC.

This rearrangement joins TRBV5-4 to TRBJ2-3, with 11 bases lining up with TRBD2. The CDR3 is 16 residues long. Germline assignment: CDR1 SGHNT and CDR2 YYREEE (reference sequence). Unmatched junction bases numbered 4, after V lost 3 bases and J lost 1 base. The CDR3 DNA reads TGTGCCAGCAGCTCCTCGACTAGCGGGGGCACAGATACGCAGTATTTT. Its translation: CASSSSTSGGTDTQYF.

J is TRBJ2-7 and V is TRBV15; 13 bases agree with TRBD2. CDR3 size: 15 residues. The junction had 2 bases not matched to a gene; V was cut back by 3 bases and J by 3 bases. Germline V gene sequence: CDR1 LNHNV, CDR2 YYDKDF (reference sequence). The DNA of the CDR3 is TGTGCCACCAGCAGGCGGACTAGCGGGAGCTACGAGCAGTACTTC. It encodes CATSRRTSGSYEQYF.

The chain combines TRBV7-6 with TRBJ2-7; TRBD1 or TRBD2 may be the D gene (5 bases each). V lost 7 bases and J 5 bases, leaving 15 bases between the germline ends. The length of the CDR3 is 13 residues. Germline CDR1 and CDR2: SGHVS and FNYEAQ. The CDR3 reads CASTALRGDEQYF. CDR3 sequence (DNA): TGTGCCAGCACCGCGCTAAGGGGAGACGAGCAGTACTTC.

This chain joins TRBV25-1 and TRBJ2-7, with D unclear. The CDR3 consists of 15 residues. V lost 1 base to trimming and J lost 2 bases, with 12 bases between them. Germline lookup yields CDR1 MGHDK and CDR2 SYGVNS. CDR3 bases: TGTGCCAGCAGTGAATCTAGGCCTCTGGCCTACGAGCAGTACTTC. It encodes CASSESRPLAYEQYF.

V and J are TRBV6-5 and TRBJ1-5; D possibly corresponds to TRBD1 (5 bases). Looked up from germline, CDR1 is MNHEY and CDR2 is SVGAGI. V dropped 6 bases and J dropped 1 base, with 10 bases sitting between them. The CDR3 runs to 14 residues. The CDR3 here is CASRSRDSNQPQHF. CDR3 nucleotides: TGTGCCAGCAGAAGCCGGGACAGCAATCAGCCCCAGCATTTT.

The chain uses TRBV6-6 and TRBJ2-7, with D perhaps given as TRBD1 or TRBD2 (7 bases each). Germline values: CDR1 MNHNY, CDR2 SVGAGI (reference sequence). V lost 5 bases and J lost 2, with 13 bases in between. This CDR3 has 14 residues. CDR3 protein: CASSGSGGAYEQYF. CDR3 coding DNA: TGTGCCAGCAGTGGATCAGGGGGGGCCTACGAGCAGTACTTC.

The V and J genes are TRBV18 and TRBJ1-1; D remains unclear. The V gene lost 6 bases and the J gene lost 3 bases, with 14 bases spanning the gap. The length of the CDR3 is 14 residues. Germline V lookup: CDR1 KGHSH, CDR2 LQKENI. The CDR3 nucleotides read TGTGCCAGCTCTACGGCCGCGTGGGACACTGAAGCTTTCTTT. Translation gives CASSTAAWDTEAFF.

The rearrangement uses TRBV18 and TRBJ2-2; tentative D call: TRBD2 (6 bases). The V end was cut by 3 bases, the J end by 6 bases, with 11 bases between. The germline V gene encodes CDR1 KGHSH and CDR2 LQKENI. The CDR3 is made up of 14 amino acids. This CDR3 reads CASSPSRGPGELFF. CDR3 DNA: TGTGCCAGCTCACCGTCGCGGGGTCCCGGGGAGCTGTTTTTT.

The gene calls are TRBV5-1 and TRBJ1-2; no clear D gene. The V and J ends lost 2 bases and 5 bases respectively, with 10 bases between them. This CDR3 comprises 13 residues. CDR1 is SGHRS, CDR2 YFSETQ, per germline. CDR3 in amino acids: CASSFEGLYGYTF. The CDR3 nucleotides read TGCGCCAGCAGCTTTGAGGGCCTATATGGCTACACCTTC.

This chain joins TRBV5-1 and TRBJ1-1, with unresolved D. Trimming cost V 1 base and J 1 base, with 11 bases left between them. There are 15 residues in the CDR3. CDR1 is SGHRS, CDR2 YFSETQ, per germline. CDR3 in amino acids: CASSLSDPKNTEAFF. CDR3 bases: TGCGCCAGCAGCTTGAGTGACCCGAAGAACACTGAAGCTTTCTTT.

The chain has TRBV7-2 and TRBJ1-1; D is uncertain. V gave up 1 base and J gave up 1 base, with 4 bases separating them. CDR1 is SGHTA and CDR2 is FQGNSA in the germline V gene. This CDR3 is built from 13 residues. CDR3 nucleotides: TGTGCCAGCAGCTTAGAGCCGAACACTGAAGCTTTCTTT. Amino acid sequence: CASSLEPNTEAFF.